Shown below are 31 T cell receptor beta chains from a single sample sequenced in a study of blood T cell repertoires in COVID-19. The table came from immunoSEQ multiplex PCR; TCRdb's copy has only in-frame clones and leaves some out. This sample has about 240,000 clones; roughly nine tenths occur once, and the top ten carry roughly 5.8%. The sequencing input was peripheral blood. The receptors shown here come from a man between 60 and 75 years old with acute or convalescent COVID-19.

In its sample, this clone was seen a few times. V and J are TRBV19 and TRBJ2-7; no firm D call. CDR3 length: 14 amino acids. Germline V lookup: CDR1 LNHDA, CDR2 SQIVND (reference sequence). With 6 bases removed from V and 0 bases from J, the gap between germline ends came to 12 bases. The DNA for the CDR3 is TGTGCCAGTAGGACTCGACTCAGCTCCTACGAGCAGTACTTC. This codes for CASRTRLSSYEQYF.

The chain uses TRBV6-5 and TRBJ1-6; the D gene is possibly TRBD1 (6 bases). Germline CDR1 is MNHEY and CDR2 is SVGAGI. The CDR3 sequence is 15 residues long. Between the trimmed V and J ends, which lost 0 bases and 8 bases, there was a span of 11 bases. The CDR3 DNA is TGTGCCAGCAGTTACTCTTCGGCAGGGGATTCACCCCTCCACTTT. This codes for CASSYSSAGDSPLHF.

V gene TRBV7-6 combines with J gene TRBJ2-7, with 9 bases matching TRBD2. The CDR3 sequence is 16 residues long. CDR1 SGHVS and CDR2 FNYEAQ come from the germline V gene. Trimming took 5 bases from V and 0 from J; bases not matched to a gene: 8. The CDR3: CASSRGRTSDSYEQYF. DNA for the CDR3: TGTGCCAGCAGCCGTGGCCGGACTAGCGACTCCTACGAGCAGTACTTC.

The CDR3 protein is CASSPSTSGRWNEQFF. Written as DNA, the CDR3 is TGTGCCAGCAGCCCCTCGACTAGCGGGAGATGGAATGAGCAGTTCTTC. The V call is TRBV9, the J call TRBJ2-1, with 12 bases fitting TRBD2. Unmatched junction bases numbered 9, after V lost 4 bases and J lost 7 bases. Germline V CDR1 and CDR2: SGDLS, YYNGEE. There are 16 residues in the CDR3.

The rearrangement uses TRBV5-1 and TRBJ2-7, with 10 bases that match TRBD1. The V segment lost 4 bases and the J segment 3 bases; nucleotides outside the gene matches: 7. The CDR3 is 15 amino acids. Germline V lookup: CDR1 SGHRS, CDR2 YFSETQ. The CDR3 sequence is CASSESGQGRYEQYF. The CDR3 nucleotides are TGCGCCAGCAGCGAATCGGGACAGGGGCGCTACGAGCAGTACTTC.

CDR3 nucleotide sequence: TGTGCCAGCAGCGCCGGGAATAGCAATCAGCCCCAGCATTTT. Its translation: CASSAGNSNQPQHF. This chain uses TRBV9 with TRBJ1-5; no clear D gene. Germline V lookup: CDR1 SGDLS, CDR2 YYNGEE. The CDR3 consists of 14 residues. The V end was cut by 3 bases, the J end by 0 bases, with 7 bases between.

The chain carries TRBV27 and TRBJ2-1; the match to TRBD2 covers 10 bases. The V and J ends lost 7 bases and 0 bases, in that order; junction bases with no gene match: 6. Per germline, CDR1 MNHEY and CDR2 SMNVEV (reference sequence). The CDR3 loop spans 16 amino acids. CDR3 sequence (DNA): TGTGCCAGCACTAGACTAGCGGGTACCTCCTACAATGAGCAGTTCTTC. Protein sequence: CASTRLAGTSYNEQFF.

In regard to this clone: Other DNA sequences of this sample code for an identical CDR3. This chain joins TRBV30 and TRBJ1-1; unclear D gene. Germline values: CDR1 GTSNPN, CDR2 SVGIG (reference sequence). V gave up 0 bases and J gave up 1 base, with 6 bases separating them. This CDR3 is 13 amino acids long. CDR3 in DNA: TGTGCCTGGAGTGTCTCCAGGAACACTGAAGCTTTCTTT. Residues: CAWSVSRNTEAFF.

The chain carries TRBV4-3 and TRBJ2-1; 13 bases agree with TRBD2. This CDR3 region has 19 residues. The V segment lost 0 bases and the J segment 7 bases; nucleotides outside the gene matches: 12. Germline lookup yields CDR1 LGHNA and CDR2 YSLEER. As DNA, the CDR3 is TGCGCCAGCAGCCAAGATTATAGGATACTAGCGGGAGGGATTAATGAGCAGTTCTTC. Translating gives CASSQDYRILAGGINEQFF.

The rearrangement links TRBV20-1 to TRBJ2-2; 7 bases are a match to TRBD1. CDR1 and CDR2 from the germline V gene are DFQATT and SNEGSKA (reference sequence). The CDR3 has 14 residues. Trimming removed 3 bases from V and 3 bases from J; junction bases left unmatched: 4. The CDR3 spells CSASDRAHTGELFF. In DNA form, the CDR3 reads TGCAGTGCTAGTGACAGGGCGCACACCGGGGAGCTGTTTTTT.

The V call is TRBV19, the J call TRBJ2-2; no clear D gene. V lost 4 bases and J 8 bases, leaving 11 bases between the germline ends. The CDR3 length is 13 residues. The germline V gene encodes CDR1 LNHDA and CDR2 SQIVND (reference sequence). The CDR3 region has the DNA TGTGCCAGTAGTACCAACGCAGGTGGGGAGCTGTTTTTT. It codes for CASSTNAGGELFF. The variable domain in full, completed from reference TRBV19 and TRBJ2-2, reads DGGITQSPKYLFRKEGQNVTLSCEQNLNHDAMYWYRQDPGQGLRLIYYSQIVNDFQKGDIAEGYSVSREKKESFPLTVTSAQKNPTAFYLCASSTNAGGELFFGEGSRLTVL.

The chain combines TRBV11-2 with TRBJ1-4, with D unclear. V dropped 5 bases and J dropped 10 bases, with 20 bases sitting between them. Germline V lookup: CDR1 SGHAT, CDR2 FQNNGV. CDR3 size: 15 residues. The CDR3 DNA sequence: TGTGCCAGCAGCCCTAGAGGGCCCCTAGAGGCAAAACTGTTTTTT. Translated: CASSPRGPLEAKLFF.

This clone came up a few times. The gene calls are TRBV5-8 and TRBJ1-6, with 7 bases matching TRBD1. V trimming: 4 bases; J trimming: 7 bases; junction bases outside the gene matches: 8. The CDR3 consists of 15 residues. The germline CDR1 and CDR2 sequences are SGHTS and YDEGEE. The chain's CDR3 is CASSSYRGINSPLHF. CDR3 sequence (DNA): TGTGCCAGCAGCAGTTACAGGGGCATAAATTCACCCCTCCACTTT.

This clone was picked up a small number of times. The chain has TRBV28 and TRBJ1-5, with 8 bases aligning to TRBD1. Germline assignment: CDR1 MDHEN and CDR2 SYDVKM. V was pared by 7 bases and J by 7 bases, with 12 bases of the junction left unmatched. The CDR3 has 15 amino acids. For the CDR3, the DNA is TGTGCCAGCAAAATCCCCGGACAGGGTTGGCAGCCCCAGCATTTT. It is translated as CASKIPGQGWQPQHF.

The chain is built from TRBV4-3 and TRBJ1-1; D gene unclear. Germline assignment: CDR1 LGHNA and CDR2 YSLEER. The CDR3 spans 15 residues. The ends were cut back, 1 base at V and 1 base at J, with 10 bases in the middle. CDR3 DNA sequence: TGCGCCAGCAGCCAAGTTCTCAGATGGAACACTGAAGCTTTCTTT. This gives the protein CASSQVLRWNTEAFF.

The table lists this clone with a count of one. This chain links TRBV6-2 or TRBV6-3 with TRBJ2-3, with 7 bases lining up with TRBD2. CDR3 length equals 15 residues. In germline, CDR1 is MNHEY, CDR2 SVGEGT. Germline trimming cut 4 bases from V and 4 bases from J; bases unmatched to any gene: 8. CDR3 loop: CASSSRESFPDTQYF. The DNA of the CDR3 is TGTGCCAGCAGTTCGCGGGAGAGTTTCCCAGATACGCAGTATTTT.

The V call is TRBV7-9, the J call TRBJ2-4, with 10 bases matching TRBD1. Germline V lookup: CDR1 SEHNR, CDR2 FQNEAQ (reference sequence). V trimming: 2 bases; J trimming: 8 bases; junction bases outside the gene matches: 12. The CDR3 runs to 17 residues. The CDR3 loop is CASSLMGLGTGEDIQYF. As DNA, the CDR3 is TGTGCCAGCAGCTTAATGGGGCTGGGGACAGGGGAGGACATTCAGTACTTC.

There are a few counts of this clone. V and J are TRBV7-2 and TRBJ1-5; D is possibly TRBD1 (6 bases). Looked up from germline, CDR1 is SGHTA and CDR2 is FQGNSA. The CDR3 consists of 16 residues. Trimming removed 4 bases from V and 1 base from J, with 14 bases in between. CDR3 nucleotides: TGTGCCAGCAGCTCAGGGGCCGTACGGAGCAATCAGCCCCAGCATTTT. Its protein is CASSSGAVRSNQPQHF.

The CDR3 loop reads CSVSPSYNEQFF. The CDR3 DNA sequence: TGCAGCGTTAGCCCGAGTTACAATGAGCAGTTCTTC. The chain has TRBV29-1 and TRBJ2-1; D gene unclear. The CDR3 is 12 residues long. Trimming took off 5 bases at V and 4 bases at J, with 9 bases between the two ends. The germline CDR1 and CDR2 sequences are SQVTM and ANQGSEA.

CDR3 protein: CASSLAQGGVGEQFF. Written as DNA, the CDR3 is TGTGCCAGCAGCTTAGCGCAAGGGGGAGTAGGTGAGCAGTTCTTC. This chain links TRBV7-9 with TRBJ2-1, with D tentatively TRBD1 (6 bases). Germline V gives CDR1 SEHNR, CDR2 FQNEAQ (reference sequence). Trimming pared 0 bases from V and 9 bases from J, leaving 15 bases between. CDR3 length equals 15 residues.

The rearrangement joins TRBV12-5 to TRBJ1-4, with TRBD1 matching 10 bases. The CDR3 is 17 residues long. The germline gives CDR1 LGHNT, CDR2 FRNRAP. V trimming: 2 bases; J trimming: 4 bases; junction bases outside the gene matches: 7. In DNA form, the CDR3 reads TGTGCTAGTGGTTTGTCCCGACAGGGGGCGATTAATGAAAAACTGTTTTTT. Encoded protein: CASGLSRQGAINEKLFF.

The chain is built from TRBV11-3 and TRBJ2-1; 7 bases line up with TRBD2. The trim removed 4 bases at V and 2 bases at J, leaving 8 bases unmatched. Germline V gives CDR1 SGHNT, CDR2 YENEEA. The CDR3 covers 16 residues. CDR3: CASSSSSGLAYNEQFF. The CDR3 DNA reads TGTGCCAGCAGCTCCTCTAGCGGACTAGCCTACAATGAGCAGTTCTTC.

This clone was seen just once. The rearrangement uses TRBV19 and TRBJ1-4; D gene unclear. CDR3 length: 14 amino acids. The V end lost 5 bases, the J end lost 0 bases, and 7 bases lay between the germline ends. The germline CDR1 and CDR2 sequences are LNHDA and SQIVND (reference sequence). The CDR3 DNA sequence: TGTGCCAGTAGTCCACAAGCAACTAATGAAAAACTGTTTTTT. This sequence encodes CASSPQATNEKLFF. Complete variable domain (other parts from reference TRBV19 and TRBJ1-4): DGGITQSPKYLFRKEGQNVTLSCEQNLNHDAMYWYRQDPGQGLRLIYYSQIVNDFQKGDIAEGYSVSREKKESFPLTVTSAQKNPTAFYLCASSPQATNEKLFFGSGTQLSVL.

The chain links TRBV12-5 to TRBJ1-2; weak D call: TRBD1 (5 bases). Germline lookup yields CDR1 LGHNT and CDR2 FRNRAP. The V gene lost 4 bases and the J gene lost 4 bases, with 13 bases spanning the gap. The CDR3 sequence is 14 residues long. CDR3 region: CASGSSGVPYGYTF. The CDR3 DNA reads TGTGCTAGTGGTTCTTCGGGGGTTCCCTATGGCTACACCTTC.

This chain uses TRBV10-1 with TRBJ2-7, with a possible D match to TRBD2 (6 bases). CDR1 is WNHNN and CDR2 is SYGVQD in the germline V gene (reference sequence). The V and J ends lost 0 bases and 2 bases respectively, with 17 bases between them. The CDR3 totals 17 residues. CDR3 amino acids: CASSESGQSGVTYEQYF. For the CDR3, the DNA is TGCGCCAGCAGTGAGTCGGGGCAGTCGGGGGTTACCTACGAGCAGTACTTC.

In DNA, the CDR3 is TGTGCCAGCAGCCCATCCCCAGGGGGCTACGAGCAGTACTTC. The encoded protein is CASSPSPGGYEQYF. This chain joins TRBV7-8 and TRBJ2-7, with 7 bases aligning to TRBD1. The CDR3 contains 14 residues. With V trimmed by 5 bases and J by 3 bases, 7 bases remained unmatched. Germline V CDR1 and CDR2: SGHVS, FQNEAQ.

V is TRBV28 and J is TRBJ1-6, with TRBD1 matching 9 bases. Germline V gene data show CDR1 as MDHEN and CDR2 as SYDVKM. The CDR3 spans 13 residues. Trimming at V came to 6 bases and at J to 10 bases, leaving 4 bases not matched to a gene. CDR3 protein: CASRGTGNSPLHF. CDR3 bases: TGTGCCAGCAGGGGGACAGGGAACTCACCCCTCCACTTT.

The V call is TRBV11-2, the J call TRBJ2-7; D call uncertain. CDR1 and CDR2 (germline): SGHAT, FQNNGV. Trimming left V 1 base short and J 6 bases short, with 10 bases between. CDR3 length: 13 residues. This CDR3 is CASSLGFSGEQYF. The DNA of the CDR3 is TGTGCCAGCAGCTTAGGGTTCTCGGGCGAGCAGTACTTC.

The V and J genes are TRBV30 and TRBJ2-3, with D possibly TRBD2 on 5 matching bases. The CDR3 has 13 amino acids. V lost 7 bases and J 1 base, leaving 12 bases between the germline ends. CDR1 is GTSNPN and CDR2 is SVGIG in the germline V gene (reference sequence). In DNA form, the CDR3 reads TGTGCCTCCACTCGGGGAGGCACAGATACGCAGTATTTT. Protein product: CASTRGGTDTQYF.

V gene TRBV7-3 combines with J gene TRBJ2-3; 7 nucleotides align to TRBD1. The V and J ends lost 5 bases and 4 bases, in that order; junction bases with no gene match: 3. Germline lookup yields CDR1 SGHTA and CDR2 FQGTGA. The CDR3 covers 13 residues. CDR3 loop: CASSSTGADTQYF. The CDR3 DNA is TGTGCCAGCAGCAGCACAGGGGCAGATACGCAGTATTTT.

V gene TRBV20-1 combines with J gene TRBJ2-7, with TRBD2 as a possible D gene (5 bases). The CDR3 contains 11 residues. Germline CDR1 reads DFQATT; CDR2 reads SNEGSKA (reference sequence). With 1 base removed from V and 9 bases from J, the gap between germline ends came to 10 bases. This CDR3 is CSARVAGGQYF. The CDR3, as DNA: TGCAGTGCTAGAGTAGCCGGAGGGCAGTACTTC.